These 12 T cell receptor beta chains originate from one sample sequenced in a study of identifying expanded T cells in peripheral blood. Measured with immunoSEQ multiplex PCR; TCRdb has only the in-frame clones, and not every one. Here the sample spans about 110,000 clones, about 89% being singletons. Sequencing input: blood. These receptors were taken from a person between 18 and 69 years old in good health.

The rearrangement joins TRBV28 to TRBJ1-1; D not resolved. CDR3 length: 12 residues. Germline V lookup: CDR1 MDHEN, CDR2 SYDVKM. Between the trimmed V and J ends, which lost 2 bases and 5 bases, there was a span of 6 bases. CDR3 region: CASSLRGTEAFF. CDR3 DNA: TGTGCCAGCAGTTTAAGAGGAACTGAAGCTTTCTTT.

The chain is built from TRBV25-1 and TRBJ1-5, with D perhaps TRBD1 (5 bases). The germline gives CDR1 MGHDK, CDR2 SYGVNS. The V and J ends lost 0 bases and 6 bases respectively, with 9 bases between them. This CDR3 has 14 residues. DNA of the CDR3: TGTGCCAGCAGTGAATACAGGGCCAGTCAGCCCCAGCATTTT. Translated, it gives CASSEYRASQPQHF.

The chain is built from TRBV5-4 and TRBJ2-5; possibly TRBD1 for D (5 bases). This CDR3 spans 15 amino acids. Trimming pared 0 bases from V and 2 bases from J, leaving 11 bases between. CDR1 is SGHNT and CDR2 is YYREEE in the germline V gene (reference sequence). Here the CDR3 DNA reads TGTGCCAGCAGCTTGGTCCTGGCAGGGCAAGAGACCCAGTACTTC. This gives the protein CASSLVLAGQETQYF.

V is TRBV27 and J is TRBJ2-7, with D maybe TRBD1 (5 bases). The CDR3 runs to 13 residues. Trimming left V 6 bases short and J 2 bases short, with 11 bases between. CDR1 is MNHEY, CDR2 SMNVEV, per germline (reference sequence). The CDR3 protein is CASRATGPYEQYF. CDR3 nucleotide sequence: TGTGCCAGCAGGGCAACAGGACCCTACGAGCAGTACTTC.

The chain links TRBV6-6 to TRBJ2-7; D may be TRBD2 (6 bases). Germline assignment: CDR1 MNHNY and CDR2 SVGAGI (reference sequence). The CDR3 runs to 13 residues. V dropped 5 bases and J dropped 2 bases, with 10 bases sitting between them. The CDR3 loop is CASSTGVPYEQYF. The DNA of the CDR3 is TGTGCCAGCAGTACGGGAGTACCCTACGAGCAGTACTTC.

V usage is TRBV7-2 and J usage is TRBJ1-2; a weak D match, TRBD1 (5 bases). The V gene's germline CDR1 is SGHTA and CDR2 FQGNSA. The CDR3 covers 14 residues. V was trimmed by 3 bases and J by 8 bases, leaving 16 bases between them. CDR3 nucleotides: TGTGCCAGCAGCTTTAGGGCAGGGAGCGAAGGCTACACCTTC. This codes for CASSFRAGSEGYTF.

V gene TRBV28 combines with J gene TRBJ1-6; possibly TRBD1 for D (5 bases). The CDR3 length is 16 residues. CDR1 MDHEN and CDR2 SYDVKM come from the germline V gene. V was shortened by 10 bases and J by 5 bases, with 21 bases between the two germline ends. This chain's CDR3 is CATVTGDFGDNSPLHF. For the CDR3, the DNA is TGTGCCACCGTCACCGGGGACTTTGGGGATAATTCACCCCTCCACTTT.

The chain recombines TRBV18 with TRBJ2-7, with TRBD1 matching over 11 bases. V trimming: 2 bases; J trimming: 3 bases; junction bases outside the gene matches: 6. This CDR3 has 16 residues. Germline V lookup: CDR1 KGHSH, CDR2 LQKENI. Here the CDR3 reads CASSPSGTGGIYEQYF. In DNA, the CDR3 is TGTGCCAGCTCACCAAGCGGGACAGGGGGGATCTACGAGCAGTACTTC.

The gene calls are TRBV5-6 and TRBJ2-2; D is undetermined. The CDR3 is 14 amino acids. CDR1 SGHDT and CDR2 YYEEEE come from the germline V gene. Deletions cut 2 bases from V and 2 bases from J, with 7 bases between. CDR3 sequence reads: CASSFLHNTGELFF. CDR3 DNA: TGTGCCAGCAGCTTTCTCCATAACACCGGGGAGCTGTTTTTT.

As DNA, the CDR3 is TGCAGTGCACAGACGCACCACGAGCAGTACTTC. Amino acids: CSAQTHHEQYF. V usage is TRBV20-1 and J usage is TRBJ2-7; the D is unclear. CDR3 length: 11 residues. With 6 bases removed from V and 5 bases from J, the gap between germline ends came to 11 bases. Germline CDR1 is DFQATT and CDR2 is SNEGSKA (reference sequence).

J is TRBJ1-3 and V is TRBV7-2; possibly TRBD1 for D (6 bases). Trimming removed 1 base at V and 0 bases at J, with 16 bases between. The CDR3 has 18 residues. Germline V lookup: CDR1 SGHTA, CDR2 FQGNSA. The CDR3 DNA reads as TGTGCCAGCAGCTTAGTGGGGGGGGGCTCTAACTCTGGAAACACCATATATTTT. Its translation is CASSLVGGGSNSGNTIYF.

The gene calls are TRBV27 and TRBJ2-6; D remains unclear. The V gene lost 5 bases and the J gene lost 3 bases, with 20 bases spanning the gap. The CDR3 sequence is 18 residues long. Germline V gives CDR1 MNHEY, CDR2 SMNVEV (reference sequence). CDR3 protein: CASSPSLGFQDGANVLTF. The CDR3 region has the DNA TGTGCCAGCAGTCCCTCCTTGGGGTTTCAAGATGGGGCCAACGTCCTGACTTTC.